The 11 T cell receptor beta chains in this list originate from one sample, sequenced in a study of T cells in Graves' hyperthyroidism and ophthalmopathy. Regions amplified from RNA transcripts were the TCR beta CDR3 regions. HTBI primers drove first-round RT-PCR of the TCR CDR3. TCRdb re-analysed the multiplex PCR reads in MiXCR, keeping a single row per CDR3 protein. The sample has about 360,000 distinct CDR3 sequences, over 15% seen once. Sequencing input: blood. The receptors stem from a woman aged 18-35 years with Graves' hyperthyroidism.

About this clonotype: Without the conserved terminal phenylalanine or tryptophan, this CDR3 likely stems from a read error. V gene TRBV12-3 or TRBV12-4 combines with J gene TRBJ1-5; no firm D call. Trimming removed 1 base at V and 4 bases at J, with 5 bases between. The CDR3 covers 13 residues. CDR3 coding DNA: TGTGCCAGCAGTTTAGGAGTTAATCAGCCCCAGCATTAC. Translated, it gives CASSLGVNQPQHY.

This clonotype has more than one count but fewer than ten. The V call is TRBV18, the J call TRBJ2-7; D not certain. The germline CDR1 and CDR2 sequences are KGHSH and LQKENI. V was clipped by 3 bases and J by 10 bases, with 16 bases between them. The CDR3 sequence is 13 residues long. In DNA, the CDR3 is TGTGCCAGCTCACCCCAGACTCCCTCGGAACAGTACTTC. Protein product: CASSPQTPSEQYF.

With respect to this clonotype: A much larger clone differs by one base, so this may be a read error. The CDR3 ends on some other residue instead of the conserved phenylalanine or tryptophan, so this is likely a read error. This chain joins TRBV2 and TRBJ1-6; unclear D gene. V lost 8 bases and J lost 5, with 7 bases in between. Germline lookup yields CDR1 SNHLY and CDR2 FYNNEI. The CDR3 totals 12 residues. CDR3 protein: CASGMNNSPLHS. The CDR3 region has the DNA TGTGCCAGCGGGATGAATAATTCACCCCTCCACTCT.

As for this clonotype: A read error may explain this, as a much larger clone is one base away. The gene calls are TRBV5-5 and TRBJ1-2, with D unclear. The CDR3 has 15 amino acids. Germline CDR1 is SGHKS and CDR2 is YYEKEE (reference sequence). The ends were cut back, 0 bases at V and 0 bases at J, with 9 bases in the middle. The CDR3: CASSLAPVTNYGYTF. The CDR3 DNA follows: TGTGCCAGCAGCTTGGCCCCCGTCACTAACTATGGCTACACCTTC.

This clonotype turned up a few times. The chain recombines TRBV12-3 or TRBV12-4 with TRBJ2-5; TRBD2 might be the D (5 bases). CDR3 size: 14 residues. The V and J ends lost 1 base and 5 bases respectively, with 11 bases between them. CDR3 loop: CASSLVAGMETQYF. The CDR3 DNA follows: TGTGCCAGCAGTTTAGTCGCGGGTATGGAGACCCAGTACTTC.

This clonotype was observed many times. This chain uses TRBV6-1 with TRBJ1-2; D gene uncertain. The V and J ends lost 4 bases and 5 bases respectively, with 11 bases between them. The CDR3 is 13 residues long. Germline CDR1 reads MNHNS; CDR2 reads SASEGT. The CDR3 nucleotides read TGTGCCAGCAGTGGCCGGGGTGGATATGGCTACACCTTC. Translated, it gives CASSGRGGYGYTF.

Many counts were recorded for this clonotype. CDR3 DNA: TGTGCCAGCAGTTACTTGGAGGCAGCGGAAACTTTCTTT. It specifies CASSYLEAAETFF. V gene TRBV6-2 or TRBV6-3 combines with J gene TRBJ1-1; unclear D gene. This CDR3 is built from 13 residues. Trimming removed 1 base at V and 12 bases at J, with 15 bases between. Germline-derived CDR1 and CDR2 are MNHEY and SVGEGT.

There are a few counts of this clonotype. The chain carries TRBV19 and TRBJ1-5; 8 bases agree with TRBD1. Germline V gene data show CDR1 as LNHDA and CDR2 as SQIVND (reference sequence). The CDR3 covers 16 residues. J gave up 1 base and V 5 bases, and 7 bases lay outside the gene matches. CDR3 nucleotides: TGTGCCAGTAGTCTCGGACAGGGAATAAGCAATCAGCCCCAGCATTTT. It specifies CASSLGQGISNQPQHF.

In this sample, this clonotype turned up many times. The chain links TRBV29-1 to TRBJ1-2; no clear D. Between the trimmed V and J ends, which lost 7 bases and 8 bases, there was a span of 17 bases. CDR1 and CDR2 from the germline V gene are SQVTM and ANQGSEA. The CDR3 has 12 residues. The CDR3 coding sequence is TGCAGCGATATTGGACCTAGTCTAGGCTACACCTTC. Translated, it gives CSDIGPSLGYTF.

This clonotype occurred many times. The J gene is TRBJ2-7, the V gene TRBV20-1; no definite D call. Per germline, CDR1 DFQATT and CDR2 SNEGSKA (reference sequence). The CDR3 is 13 amino acids. Trimming took off 3 bases at V and 0 bases at J, with 9 bases between the two ends. The CDR3 protein is CSASTDSSYEQYF. The DNA for the CDR3 is TGCAGTGCTAGTACCGATAGCTCCTACGAGCAGTACTTC.

The table lists this clonotype with many counts. The chain links TRBV20-1 to TRBJ2-5; 10 positions agree with TRBD2. This CDR3 spans 16 amino acids. The ends lost 5 bases at V and 3 bases at J; junction bases unmatched: 12. Germline-derived CDR1 and CDR2 are DFQATT and SNEGSKA (reference sequence). CDR3 nucleotide sequence: TGCAGTGCTGGGCCAGCTAGCGGGGGCCGTAAAGAGACCCAGTACTTC. Translated, it gives CSAGPASGGRKETQYF.